The present T cell receptor beta chain was sequenced within a study of cytomegalovirus exposure and HLA in healthy donors. Healthy bone marrow donors made up the donor group. This PCR relied on a set of 60 Vbeta primers and 13 Jbeta primers. Profiling relied on immunoSEQ multiplex PCR, and the TCRdb table lists in-frame clones only, not all of them. This table holds roughly 120,000 clones. CDR1 is SGHDN, CDR2 FVKESK, per germline. CDR3 size: 13 residues. J was trimmed by 6 bases and V by 6 bases; bases with no gene match: 7. Study outcomes and limitations: Productive rates of about 87% or about 30% were seen for most TCR beta V segments in an earlier analysis. By a later analysis, the bulk of CMV-associated TCR beta chains appeared HLA-restricted.

Note on this clone: Antigen unknown.

This receptor was taken from a man between 35 and 55 years old in good health and CMV-seronegative. Sequencing was done on a sample of PBMCs. V gene TRBV14 combines with J gene TRBJ2-7; 8 nucleotides match TRBD1. The CDR3 loop reads CASRRQGRGEQYF. Written as DNA, the CDR3 is TGTGCCAGCAGACGACAGGGGAGAGGCGAGCAGTACTTC.